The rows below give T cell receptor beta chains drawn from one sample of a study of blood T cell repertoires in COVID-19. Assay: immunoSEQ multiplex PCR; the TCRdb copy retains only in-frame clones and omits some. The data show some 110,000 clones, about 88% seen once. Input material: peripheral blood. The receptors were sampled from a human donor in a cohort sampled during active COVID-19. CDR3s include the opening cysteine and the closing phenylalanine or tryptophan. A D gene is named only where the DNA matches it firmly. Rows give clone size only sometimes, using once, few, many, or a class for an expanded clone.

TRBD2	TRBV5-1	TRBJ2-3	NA	CASSSGLAGTDTQYF	TGCGCCAGCAGCTCGGGACTAGCGGGCACAGATACGCAGTATTTT
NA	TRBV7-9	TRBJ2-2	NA	CASSWGRTKNTGELFF	TGTGCCAGCAGCTGGGGCAGGACTAAAAACACCGGGGAGCTGTTTTTT
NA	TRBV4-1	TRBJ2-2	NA	CASSQVAGGTGELFF	TGCGCCAGCAGCCAAGTAGCCGGGGGAACCGGGGAGCTGTTTTTT
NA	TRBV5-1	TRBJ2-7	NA	CASSQGSAYEQYF	TGCGCCAGCAGTCAGGGAAGCGCCTACGAGCAGTACTTC
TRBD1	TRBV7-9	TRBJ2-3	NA	CASSWGGTGAVDTQYF	TGTGCCAGCAGCTGGGGCGGGACAGGGGCTGTAGATACGCAGTATTTT
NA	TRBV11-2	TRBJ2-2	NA	CASSLLVANTGELFF	TGTGCCAGCAGCTTGCTGGTAGCGAACACCGGGGAGCTGTTTTTT
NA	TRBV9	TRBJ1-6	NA	CASSVTGWGDSPLHF	TGTGCCAGCAGCGTGACGGGGTGGGGGGATTCACCCCTCCACTTT
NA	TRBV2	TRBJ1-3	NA	CASNRLTSGNTIYF	TGTGCCAGCAACCGACTGACCTCTGGAAACACCATATATTTT
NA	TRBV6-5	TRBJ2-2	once	CASSSYRAGTGELFF	TGTGCCAGCAGTTCCTACAGGGCCGGCACCGGGGAGCTGTTTTTT
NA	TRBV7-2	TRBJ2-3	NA	CASSFRQTGTDTQYF	TGTGCCAGCAGCTTCAGACAAACCGGCACAGATACGCAGTATTTT
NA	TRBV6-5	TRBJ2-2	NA	CASSPFTGELFF	TGTGCCAGCAGTCCTTTCACCGGGGAGCTGTTTTTT
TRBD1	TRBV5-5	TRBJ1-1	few	CASRGGTDLNTEAFF	TGTGCCAGCAGGGGCGGGACAGACCTGAACACTGAAGCTTTCTTT
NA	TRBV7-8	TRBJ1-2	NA	CASSLREATLYGYTF	TGTGCCAGCAGCTTGAGGGAGGCGACCCTCTATGGCTACACCTTC
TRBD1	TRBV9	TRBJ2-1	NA	CASSPRDRTYNEQFF	TGTGCCAGCAGCCCCCGGGACAGAACCTACAATGAGCAGTTCTTC
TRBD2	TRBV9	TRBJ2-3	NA	CASSLAGGRTDTQYF	TGTGCCAGCAGTCTAGCGGGGGGTCGCACAGATACGCAGTATTTT
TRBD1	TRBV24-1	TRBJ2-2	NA	CATGTGVTGELFF	TGTGCCACTGGGACAGGGGTCACCGGGGAGCTGTTTTTT
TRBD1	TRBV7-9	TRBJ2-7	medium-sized	CASSLGQVAYEQYF	TGTGCCAGCAGTCTGGGACAGGTTGCCTACGAGCAGTACTTC
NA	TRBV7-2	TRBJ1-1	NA	CASSSPGRNTEAFF	TGTGCCAGCAGCTCTCCGGGAAGGAACACTGAAGCTTTCTTT
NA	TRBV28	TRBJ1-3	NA	CASRLSGAGNTIYF	TGTGCCAGCAGGCTATCAGGGGCTGGAAACACCATATATTTT
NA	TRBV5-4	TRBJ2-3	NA	CASSPDTFTDTQYF	TGTGCCAGCAGCCCTGACACCTTCACAGATACGCAGTATTTT